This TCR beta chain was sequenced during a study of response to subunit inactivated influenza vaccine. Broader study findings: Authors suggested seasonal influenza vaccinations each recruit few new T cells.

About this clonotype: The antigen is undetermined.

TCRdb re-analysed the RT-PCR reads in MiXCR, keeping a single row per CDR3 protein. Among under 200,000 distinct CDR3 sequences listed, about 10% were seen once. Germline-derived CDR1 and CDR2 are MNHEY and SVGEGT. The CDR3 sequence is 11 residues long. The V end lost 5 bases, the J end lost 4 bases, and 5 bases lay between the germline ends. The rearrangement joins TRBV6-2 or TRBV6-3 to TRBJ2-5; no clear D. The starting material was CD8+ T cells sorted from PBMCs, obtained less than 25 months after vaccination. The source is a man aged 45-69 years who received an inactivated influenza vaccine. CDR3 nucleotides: TGTGCCAGCAGTACGTCAGAGACCCAGTACTTC. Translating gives CASSTSETQYF.